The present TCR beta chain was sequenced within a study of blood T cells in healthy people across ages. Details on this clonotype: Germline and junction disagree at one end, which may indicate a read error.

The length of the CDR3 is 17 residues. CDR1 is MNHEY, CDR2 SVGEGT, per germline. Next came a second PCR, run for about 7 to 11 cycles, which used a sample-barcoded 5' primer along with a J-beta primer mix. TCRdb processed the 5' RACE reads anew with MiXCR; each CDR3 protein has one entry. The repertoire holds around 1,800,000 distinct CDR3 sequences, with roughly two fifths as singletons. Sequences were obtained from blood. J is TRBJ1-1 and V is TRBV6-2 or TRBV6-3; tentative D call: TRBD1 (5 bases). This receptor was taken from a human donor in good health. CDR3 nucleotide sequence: TGCGCCAGCAGTTCAGGGACGATTGGACCAGTGGGCACTGAAGCTTTCTTT. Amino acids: CASSSGTIGPVGTEAFF.